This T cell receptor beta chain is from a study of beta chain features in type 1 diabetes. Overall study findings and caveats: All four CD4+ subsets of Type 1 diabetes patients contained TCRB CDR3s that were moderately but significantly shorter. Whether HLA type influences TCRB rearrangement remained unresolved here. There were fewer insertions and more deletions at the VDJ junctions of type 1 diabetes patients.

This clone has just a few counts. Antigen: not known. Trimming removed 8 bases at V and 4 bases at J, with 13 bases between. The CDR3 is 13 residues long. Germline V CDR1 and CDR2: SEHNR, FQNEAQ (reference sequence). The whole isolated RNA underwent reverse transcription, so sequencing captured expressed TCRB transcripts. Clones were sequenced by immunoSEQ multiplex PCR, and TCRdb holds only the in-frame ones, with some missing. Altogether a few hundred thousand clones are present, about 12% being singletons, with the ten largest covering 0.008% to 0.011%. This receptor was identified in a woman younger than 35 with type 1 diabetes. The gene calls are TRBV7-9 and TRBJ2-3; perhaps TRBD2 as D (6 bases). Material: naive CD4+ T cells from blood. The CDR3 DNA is TGTGCCAGCCATCTAAGGGAGGCAGATACGCAGTATTTT. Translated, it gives CASHLREADTQYF.